A selection of T cell receptor beta chains follows, all from one sample in a study of shared clonotypes between healthy human individuals. TCRdb's copy holds only in-frame clones and misses some; the assay was immunoSEQ multiplex PCR. The profile shows over a million clones, roughly 96% of them singletons. Sequenced material: naive CD4+ T cells sorted from blood. The source is a man aged 25 to 40 in good health. The CDR3 runs from the conserved cysteine through the conserved F or W. The order of the fields is J gene, V gene, D gene, clone size, CDR3 DNA, CDR3 protein. D genes are given only for firm matches. Size tells how often a clone was seen (once, few, many) or the class of an expanded clone, and some rows leave it out.

>TRBJ2-1|TRBV4-3|TRBD2|-
TGCGCCAGCAGCCAAGACTCGGCTAGCGGGAGTTACAATGAGCAGTTCTTC
CASSQDSASGSYNEQFF
>TRBJ2-6|TRBV7-3|-|-
TGTGCCAGCAGCACCCCAGGATCTGGGGCCAACGTCCTGACTTTC
CASSTPGSGANVLTF
>TRBJ2-7|TRBV9|TRBD1|-
TGTGCCAGCAGCCCAGGGGGGACAGGGCCCTACGAGCAGTACTTC
CASSPGGTGPYEQYF
>TRBJ2-7|TRBV19|-|-
TGTGCCAGTAGTATAAGGTCGATGTGGGGTTACGAGCAGTACTTC
CASSIRSMWGYEQYF
>TRBJ2-5|TRBV27|-|-
TGTGCCAGCAGTTTACGAGGAGAGACCCAGTACTTC
CASSLRGETQYF
>TRBJ2-7|TRBV28|TRBD2|-
TGTGCCACCCTAAGGCTAGCGGGGAGGTCCTACGAGCAGTACTTC
CATLRLAGRSYEQYF
>TRBJ2-7|TRBV5-4|-|-
TGTGCCAGCAGCTTGGGACTAGTGGGTTCCGAGCAGTACTTC
CASSLGLVGSEQYF
>TRBJ2-5|TRBV18|-|-
TGTGCCAGCTCACCGGTCCTAGAGACCCAGTACTTC
CASSPVLETQYF
>TRBJ1-2|TRBV6-5|TRBD1|-
TGTGCCAGCAGCCGACAGGGAAGCTATGGCTACACCTTC
CASSRQGSYGYTF
>TRBJ2-2|TRBV5-1|-|-
TGCGCCAGCAGCGCCTCCGTAGGGGCCGGGGAGCTGTTTTTT
CASSASVGAGELFF
>TRBJ2-1|TRBV27|-|-
TGTGCCAGCAGTTTGTACCCCCTAATAGCCTCCTACAATGAGCAGTTCTTC
CASSLYPLIASYNEQFF
>TRBJ2-3|TRBV6-5|TRBD2|-
TGTGCCAGCAGAACTAGCGGGAGTTCAAATACGCAGTATTTT
CASRTSGSSNTQYF
>TRBJ1-4|TRBV25-1|TRBD1|-
TGTGCCAGCAAGGGCAGGGGGGGGCAGTCGGAACTGTTTTTT
CASKGRGGQSELFF
>TRBJ1-3|TRBV6-6|-|-
TGTGCCAGCGGCCCCACTGGATCTGGAAACACCATATATTTT
CASGPTGSGNTIYF
>TRBJ2-3|TRBV27|TRBD2|-
TGTGCCAGCATTCGTCTAGCGGACCCCACAGATACGCAGTATTTT
CASIRLADPTDTQYF
>TRBJ2-7|TRBV4-1|-|-
TGCGCCAGCAGCCAACAGGACACATCCTACGAGCAGTACTTC
CASSQQDTSYEQYF
>TRBJ2-3|TRBV7-6|TRBD1|-
TGTGCCAGCAGCTTCACAGGGGGTTTCCCAGATACGCAGTATTTT
CASSFTGGFPDTQYF
>TRBJ2-3|TRBV28|-|-
TGTGCCAGCAGTGCATCGGGGGCCGATAGCACAGATACGCAGTATTTT
CASSASGADSTDTQYF
>TRBJ2-7|TRBV19|TRBD1|-
TGTGCCAGTAGTCACAGGGGCGACTCCTACGAGCAGTACTTC
CASSHRGDSYEQYF
>TRBJ1-1|TRBV7-2|TRBD1|once
TGTGCCAGCAGTGACAGGGTGAACACTGAAGCTTTCTTT
CASSDRVNTEAFF
>TRBJ2-3|TRBV11-2|TRBD2|-
TGTGCCAGCAGCTTAGTCGGCGGGAGATCTAGCACAGATACGCAGTATTTT
CASSLVGGRSSTDTQYF
>TRBJ1-4|TRBV18|-|-
TGTGCCAGCTCACCAAGCATACAGGGAGGGGAAAAACTGTTTTTT
CASSPSIQGGEKLFF
>TRBJ1-1|TRBV5-4|-|-
TGTGCCAGCAGCCCTCGCTTAGGAGGGTTAGACACTGAAGCTTTCTTT
CASSPRLGGLDTEAFF
>TRBJ2-3|TRBV5-1|-|-
TGCGCCAGCAGCCCCCGCACAGATACGCAGTATTTT
CASSPRTDTQYF
>TRBJ2-7|TRBV6-5|TRBD1|-
TGTGCCAGCAGTAACGACAGGGGCTACGAGCAGTACTTC
CASSNDRGYEQYF
>TRBJ2-7|TRBV5-6|-|-
TGTGCCAGCAGCTTGACTAGCTTCTACGAGCAGTACTTC
CASSLTSFYEQYF
>TRBJ2-7|TRBV15|-|-
TGTGCCACCAGCAGAGATTCGTCCCGAGCCTACGAGCAGTACTTC
CATSRDSSRAYEQYF
>TRBJ2-5|TRBV7-6|TRBD1|-
TGTGCCAGCAGCTTAGGACAGGGGACCCAAGAGACCCAGTACTTC
CASSLGQGTQETQYF
>TRBJ1-5|TRBV7-2|-|-
TGTGCCAGCAGTATGACAGGAAATAGCAATCAGCCCCAGCATTTT
CASSMTGNSNQPQHF
>TRBJ2-7|TRBV21-1|-|-
TGTGCCAGCAGCAAACAAGGTAGGGTCGAGCTCCCGCGCCCCTACGAGCAGTACTTC
CASSKQGRVELPRPYEQYF
>TRBJ1-1|TRBV11-2|TRBD1|-
TGTGCCAGCAGCTTACCGGACAGGGACACTGAAGCTTTCTTT
CASSLPDRDTEAFF
>TRBJ2-3|TRBV9|TRBD2|-
TGTGCCAGCGGTTTGGCGGGAGATCGGACAGATACGCAGTATTTT
CASGLAGDRTDTQYF
>TRBJ1-1|TRBV10-2|TRBD1|-
TGCGCCAGCAGTGACAGGGGGCTAACTGAAGCTTTCTTT
CASSDRGLTEAFF
>TRBJ1-2|TRBV25-1|TRBD1|-
TGTGCCAGCAGTGCCACGACAGGGGGCTATTATGGCTACACCTTC
CASSATTGGYYGYTF
>TRBJ1-3|TRBV4-1|TRBD1|-
TGCGCCAGCAGCCAAGCTGGGACAGGGGTTACGGGAAACACCATATATTTT
CASSQAGTGVTGNTIYF
>TRBJ1-1|TRBV5-8|-|once
TGTGCCAGCAGCTTGGTCAGCAACACTGAAGCTTTCTTT
CASSLVSNTEAFF
>TRBJ2-2|TRBV7-8|TRBD1|-
TGTGCCAGCAGCTTAGTCGGGACAGGGAACACCGGGGAGCTGTTTTTT
CASSLVGTGNTGELFF
>TRBJ2-1|TRBV28|TRBD2|-
TGTGCCAGCAGCCGTGCCCCCGGGACTAGCGGGAGGGCCAGGTACAATGAGCAGTTCTTC
CASSRAPGTSGRARYNEQFF
>TRBJ2-7|TRBV10-3|-|-
TGTGCCATCAGTGAGTCAGGGGGATCCTACGAGCAGTACTTC
CAISESGGSYEQYF
>TRBJ1-2|TRBV5-1|TRBD1|-
TGCGCCAGCAGCTCCCTCTCGACAGGGTCCTATGGCTACACCTTC
CASSSLSTGSYGYTF
>TRBJ2-5|TRBV5-1|-|-
TGCGCCAGCAGCTTATTCTCACAAGAGACCCAGTACTTC
CASSLFSQETQYF
>TRBJ1-2|TRBV6-1|-|-
TGTGCCAGCAGGGGCAGCTTAAACTATGGCTACACCTTC
CASRGSLNYGYTF
>TRBJ2-3|TRBV10-3|TRBD1|-
TGTGCCATCAGTCCCGGACAGGGGCCAAGGGCAGATACGCAGTATTTT
CAISPGQGPRADTQYF
>TRBJ2-7|TRBV27|TRBD2|-
TGTGCCAGCAGTTTGGGTAGCGGGAGCAATTCCTACGAGCAGTACTTC
CASSLGSGSNSYEQYF
>TRBJ2-7|TRBV7-6|-|once
TGTGCCAGCAGCTTAGGGCAGCCCTACGAGCAGTACTTC
CASSLGQPYEQYF
>TRBJ2-5|TRBV2|-|-
TGTGCCAGCAGATCAACGATTCCCCAAGAGACCCAGTACTTC
CASRSTIPQETQYF
>TRBJ1-5|TRBV9|-|-
TGTGCCAGCAGCGTAGGAGCAGGGAGCTTCAATCAGCCCCAGCATTTT
CASSVGAGSFNQPQHF
>TRBJ2-7|TRBV11-2|TRBD1|-
TGTGCCAGCAGATCGGGACAGGGGGCCTACGAGCAGTACTTC
CASRSGQGAYEQYF
>TRBJ2-2|TRBV29-1|-|-
TGCAGCGTCCGTGTAGGTAGCGTTTCCACCGGGGAGCTGTTTTTT
CSVRVGSVSTGELFF
>TRBJ1-2|TRBV5-1|TRBD1|once
TGCGCCAGCAGCTTGTTCGCCGGACAGGGAACTAACTATGGCTACACCTTC
CASSLFAGQGTNYGYTF
>TRBJ2-1|TRBV19|-|-
TGTGCCAGTAGTCGAGGTAGCGTTTTCCCCTACAATGAGCAGTTCTTC
CASSRGSVFPYNEQFF
>TRBJ2-3|TRBV6-5|-|-
TGTGCCAGCAGTTACTCTCCGCGGGATACGCAGTATTTT
CASSYSPRDTQYF
>TRBJ2-7|TRBV27|-|-
TGTGCCAGCAGGGCCTCGCGCAGAAACTACGAGCAGTACTTC
CASRASRRNYEQYF
>TRBJ1-4|TRBV19|-|-
TGTGCCAGTAGTAGAGGGGGTACTAATGAAAAACTGTTTTTT
CASSRGGTNEKLFF